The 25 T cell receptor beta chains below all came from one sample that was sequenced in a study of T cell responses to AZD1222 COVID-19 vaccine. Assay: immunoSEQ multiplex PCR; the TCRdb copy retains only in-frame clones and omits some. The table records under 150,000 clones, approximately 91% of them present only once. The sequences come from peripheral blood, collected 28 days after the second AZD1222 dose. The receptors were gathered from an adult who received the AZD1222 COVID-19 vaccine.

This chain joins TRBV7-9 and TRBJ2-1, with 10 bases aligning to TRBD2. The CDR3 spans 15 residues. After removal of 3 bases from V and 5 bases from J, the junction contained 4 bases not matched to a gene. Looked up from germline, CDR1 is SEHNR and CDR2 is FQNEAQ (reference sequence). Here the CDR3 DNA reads TGTGCCAGCAGCTTTGCGCTAGCGGGAGACAATGAGCAGTTCTTC. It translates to CASSFALAGDNEQFF.

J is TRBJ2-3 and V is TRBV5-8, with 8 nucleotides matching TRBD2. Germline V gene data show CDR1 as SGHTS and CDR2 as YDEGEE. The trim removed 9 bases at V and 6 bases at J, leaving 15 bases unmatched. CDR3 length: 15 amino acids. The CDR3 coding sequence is TGTGCCACATATATGGGAGCGGGAGTGAGGGATACGCAGTATTTT. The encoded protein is CATYMGAGVRDTQYF.

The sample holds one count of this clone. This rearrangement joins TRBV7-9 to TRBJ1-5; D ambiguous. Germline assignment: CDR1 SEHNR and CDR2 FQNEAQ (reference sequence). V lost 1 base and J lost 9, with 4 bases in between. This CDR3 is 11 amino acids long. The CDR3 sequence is CASSLGGPQHF. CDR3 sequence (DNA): TGTGCCAGCAGCTTAGGTGGGCCCCAGCATTTT.

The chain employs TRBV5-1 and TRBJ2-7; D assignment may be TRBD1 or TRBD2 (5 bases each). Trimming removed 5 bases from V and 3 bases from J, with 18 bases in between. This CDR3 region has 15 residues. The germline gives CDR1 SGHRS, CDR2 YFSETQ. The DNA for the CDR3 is TGCGCCAGCAGACGGACAAGGGAGAAGGTCTACGAGCAGTACTTC. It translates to CASRRTREKVYEQYF. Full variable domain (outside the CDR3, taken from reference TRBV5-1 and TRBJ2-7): KAGVTQTPRYLIKTRGQQVTLSCSPISGHRSVSWYQQTPGQGLQFLFEYFSETQRNKGNFPGRFSGRQFSNSRSEMNVSTLELGDSALYLCASRRTREKVYEQYFGPGTRLTVT.

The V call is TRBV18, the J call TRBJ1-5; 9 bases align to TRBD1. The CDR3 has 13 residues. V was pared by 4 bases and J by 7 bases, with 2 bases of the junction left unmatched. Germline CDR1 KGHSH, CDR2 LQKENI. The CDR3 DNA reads TGTGCCAGCTCACAAACAGGGGGCCAGCCCCAGCATTTT. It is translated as CASSQTGGQPQHF.

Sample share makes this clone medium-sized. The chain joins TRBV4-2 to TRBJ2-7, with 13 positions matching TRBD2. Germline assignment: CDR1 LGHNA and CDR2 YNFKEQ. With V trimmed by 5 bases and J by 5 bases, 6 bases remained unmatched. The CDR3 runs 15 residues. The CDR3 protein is CASSSTSGGAHEQYF. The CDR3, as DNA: TGTGCCAGCAGCTCTACTAGCGGGGGGGCCCACGAGCAGTACTTC.

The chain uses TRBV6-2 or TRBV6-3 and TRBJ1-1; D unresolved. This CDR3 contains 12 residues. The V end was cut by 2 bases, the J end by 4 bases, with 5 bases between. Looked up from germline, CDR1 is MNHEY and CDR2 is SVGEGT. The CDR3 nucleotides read TGTGCCAGCAGTTACGTGAGCACTGAAGCTTTCTTT. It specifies CASSYVSTEAFF.

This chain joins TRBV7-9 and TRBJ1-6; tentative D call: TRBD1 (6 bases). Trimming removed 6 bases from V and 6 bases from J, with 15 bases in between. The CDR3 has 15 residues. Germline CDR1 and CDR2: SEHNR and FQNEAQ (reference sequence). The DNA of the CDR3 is TGTGCCAGCAGACCGGGACAAGTGGGTAATTCACCCCTCCACTTT. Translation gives CASRPGQVGNSPLHF.

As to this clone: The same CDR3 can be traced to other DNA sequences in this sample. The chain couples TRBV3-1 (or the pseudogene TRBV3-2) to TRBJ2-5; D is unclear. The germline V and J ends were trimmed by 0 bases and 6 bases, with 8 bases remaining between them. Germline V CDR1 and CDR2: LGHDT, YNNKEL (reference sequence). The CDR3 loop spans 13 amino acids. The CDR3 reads CASSQDGGKTQYF. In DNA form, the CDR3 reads TGTGCCAGCAGCCAAGATGGTGGAAAGACCCAGTACTTC.

The CDR3 nucleotides read TGTGCCAGCAGCTTAGCGACCGACTATTCACCCCTCCACTTT. Translated, it gives CASSLATDYSPLHF. The rearrangement links TRBV7-6 to TRBJ1-6; D gene uncertain. The CDR3 is made up of 14 amino acids. The germline V gene has CDR1 SGHVS and CDR2 FNYEAQ. The ends were cut back, 0 bases at V and 8 bases at J, with 8 bases in the middle.

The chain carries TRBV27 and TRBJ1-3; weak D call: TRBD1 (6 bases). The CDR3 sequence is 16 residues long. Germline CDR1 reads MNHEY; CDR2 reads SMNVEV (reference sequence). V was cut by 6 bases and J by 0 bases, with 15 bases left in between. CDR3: CASSHGTPSSGNTIYF. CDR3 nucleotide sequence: TGTGCCAGCAGCCACGGGACACCGAGCTCTGGAAACACCATATATTTT.

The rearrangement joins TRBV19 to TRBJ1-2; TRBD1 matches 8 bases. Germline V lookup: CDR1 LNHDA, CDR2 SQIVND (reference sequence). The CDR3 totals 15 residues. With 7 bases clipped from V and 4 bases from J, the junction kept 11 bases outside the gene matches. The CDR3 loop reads CASTLGGGTGYGYTF. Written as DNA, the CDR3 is TGTGCCAGTACCCTAGGAGGGGGGACAGGCTATGGCTACACCTTC.

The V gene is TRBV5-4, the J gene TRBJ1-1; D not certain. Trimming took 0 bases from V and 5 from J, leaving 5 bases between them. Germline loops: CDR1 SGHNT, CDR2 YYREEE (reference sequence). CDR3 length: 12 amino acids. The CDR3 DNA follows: TGTGCCAGCAGCTTGGTAGGGACTGAAGCTTTCTTT. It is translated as CASSLVGTEAFF.

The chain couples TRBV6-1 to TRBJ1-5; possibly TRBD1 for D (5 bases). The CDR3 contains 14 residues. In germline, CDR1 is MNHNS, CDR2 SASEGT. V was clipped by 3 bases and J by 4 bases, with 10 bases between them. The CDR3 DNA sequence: TGTGCCAGCAGTGATTGGGGGAAAAATCAGCCCCAGCATTTT. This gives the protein CASSDWGKNQPQHF.

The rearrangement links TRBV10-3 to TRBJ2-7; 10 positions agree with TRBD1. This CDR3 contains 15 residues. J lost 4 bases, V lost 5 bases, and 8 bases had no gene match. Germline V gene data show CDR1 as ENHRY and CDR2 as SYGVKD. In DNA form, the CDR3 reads TGTGCCATCAGTTCCCACGGACAGGGGGTTTACGAGCAGTACTTC. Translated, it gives CAISSHGQGVYEQYF.

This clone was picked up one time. CDR3 bases: TGTGCCAGCAGTGCAGACAAGGGAAGGATCTACGAGCAGTACTTC. Translation: CASSADKGRIYEQYF. The V and J genes are TRBV25-1 and TRBJ2-7; D gene uncertain. The germline V gene encodes CDR1 MGHDK and CDR2 SYGVNS. Trimming shortened V by 4 bases and J by 3 bases, and 16 bases separated the two germline ends. This CDR3 is 15 amino acids long.

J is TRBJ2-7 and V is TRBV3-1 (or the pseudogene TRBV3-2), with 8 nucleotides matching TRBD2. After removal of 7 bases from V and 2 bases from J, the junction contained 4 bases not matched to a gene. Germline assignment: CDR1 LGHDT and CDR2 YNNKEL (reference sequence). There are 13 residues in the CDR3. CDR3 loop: CASTRGGPYEQYF. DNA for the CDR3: TGTGCCAGCACCCGGGGGGGGCCCTACGAGCAGTACTTC.

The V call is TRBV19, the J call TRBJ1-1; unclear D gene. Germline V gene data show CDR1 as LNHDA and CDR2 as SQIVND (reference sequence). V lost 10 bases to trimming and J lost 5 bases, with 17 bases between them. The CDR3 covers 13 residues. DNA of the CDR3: TGTGCCACCAAGAGATCGTTGGAGACTGAAGCTTTCTTT. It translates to CATKRSLETEAFF.

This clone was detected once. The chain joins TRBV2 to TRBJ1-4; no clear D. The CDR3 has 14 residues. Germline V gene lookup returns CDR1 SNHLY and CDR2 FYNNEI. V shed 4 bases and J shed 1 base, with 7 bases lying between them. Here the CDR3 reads CASSVLRTNEKLFF. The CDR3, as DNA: TGTGCCAGCAGTGTCCTTCGAACTAATGAAAAACTGTTTTTT.

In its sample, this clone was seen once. CDR3: CASSIQGRGYGYTF. Written as DNA, the CDR3 is TGTGCCAGTAGTATACAGGGCAGAGGCTATGGCTACACCTTC. V usage is TRBV19 and J usage is TRBJ1-2; a possible D gene is TRBD1 (5 bases). Germline lookup yields CDR1 LNHDA and CDR2 SQIVND (reference sequence). The CDR3 is made up of 14 amino acids. Deletions cut 2 bases from V and 4 bases from J, with 11 bases between.

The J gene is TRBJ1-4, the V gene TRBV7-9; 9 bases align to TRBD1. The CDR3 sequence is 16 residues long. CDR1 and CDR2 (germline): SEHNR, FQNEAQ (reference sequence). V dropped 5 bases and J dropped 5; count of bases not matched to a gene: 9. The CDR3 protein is CASSLNTGGVNEKLFF. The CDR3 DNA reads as TGTGCCAGCAGCCTTAATACAGGGGGCGTGAATGAAAAACTGTTTTTT.

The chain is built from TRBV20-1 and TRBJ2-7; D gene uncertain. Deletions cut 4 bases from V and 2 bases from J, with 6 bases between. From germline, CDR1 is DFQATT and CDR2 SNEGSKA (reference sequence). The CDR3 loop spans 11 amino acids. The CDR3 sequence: CSATDTYEQYF. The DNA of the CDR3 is TGCAGTGCTACAGACACCTACGAGCAGTACTTC.

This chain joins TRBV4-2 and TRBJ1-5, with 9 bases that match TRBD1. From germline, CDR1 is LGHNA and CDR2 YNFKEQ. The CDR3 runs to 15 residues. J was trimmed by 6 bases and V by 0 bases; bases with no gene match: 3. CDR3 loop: CASSQETGGGQPQHF. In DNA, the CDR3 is TGTGCCAGCAGCCAAGAGACAGGGGGAGGTCAGCCCCAGCATTTT.

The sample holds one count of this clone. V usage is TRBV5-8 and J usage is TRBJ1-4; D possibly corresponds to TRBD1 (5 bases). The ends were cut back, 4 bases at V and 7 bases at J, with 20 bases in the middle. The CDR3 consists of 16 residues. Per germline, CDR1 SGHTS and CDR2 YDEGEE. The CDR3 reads CASSPTRGGESEKLFF. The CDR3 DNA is TGTGCCAGCAGCCCTACAAGGGGCGGAGAAAGTGAAAAACTGTTTTTT.

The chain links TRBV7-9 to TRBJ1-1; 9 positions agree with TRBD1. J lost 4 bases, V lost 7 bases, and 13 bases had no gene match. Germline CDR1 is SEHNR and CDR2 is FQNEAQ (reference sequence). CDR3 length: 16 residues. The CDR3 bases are TGTGCCAGCACCCCCGGACAGGGGACCTCCAGCACTGAAGCTTTCTTT. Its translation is CASTPGQGTSSTEAFF.